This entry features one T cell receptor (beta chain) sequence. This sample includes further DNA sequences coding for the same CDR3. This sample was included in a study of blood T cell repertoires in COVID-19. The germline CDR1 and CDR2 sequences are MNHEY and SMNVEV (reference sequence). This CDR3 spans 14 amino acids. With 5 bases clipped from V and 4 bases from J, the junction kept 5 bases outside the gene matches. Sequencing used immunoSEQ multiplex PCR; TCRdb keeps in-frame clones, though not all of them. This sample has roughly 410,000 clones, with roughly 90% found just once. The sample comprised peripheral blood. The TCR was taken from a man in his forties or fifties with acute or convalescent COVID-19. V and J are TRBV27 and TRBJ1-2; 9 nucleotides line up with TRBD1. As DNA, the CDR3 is TGTGCCAGCAGTCTCACAGGGGGCAGCTATGGCTACACCTTC. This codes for CASSLTGGSYGYTF.